The 17 T cell receptor beta chains in this list originate from one sample, sequenced in a study of response to subunit inactivated influenza vaccine. MiXCR was run by TCRdb on the RT-PCR reads, yielding one entry per CDR3 protein. The sample has about 520,000 distinct CDR3 sequences, roughly 11% seen once. This specimen consisted of PBMCs from blood, obtained 45 days after vaccination. The receptors derive from a man aged 50 to 59 who received an inactivated influenza vaccine.

V gene TRBV3-1 combines with J gene TRBJ2-5; D perhaps matches TRBD2 (6 bases). Deletions cut 0 bases from V and 12 bases from J, with 14 bases between. CDR1 LGHDT and CDR2 YNNKEL come from the germline V gene (reference sequence). The length of the CDR3 is 13 residues. The CDR3 nucleotides read TGTGCCAGCAGCCAAGAAGGGAGGCAGGTTAAGTACTTC. Its translation is CASSQEGRQVKYF.

This clonotype was seen a handful of times. The chain couples TRBV7-9 to TRBJ1-2; a possible D gene is TRBD1 (6 bases). CDR1 and CDR2 (germline): SEHNR, FQNEAQ (reference sequence). The CDR3 spans 17 residues. Trimming removed 5 bases from V and 4 bases from J, with 23 bases in between. CDR3 nucleotides: TGTGCCAGCAGCACTAGGGGGTTACAGACGAGTGGCTATGGCTACACCTTC. Protein: CASSTRGLQTSGYGYTF.

This sequence joins TRBV27 and TRBJ2-7, with 8 positions matching TRBD1. Looked up from germline, CDR1 is MNHEY and CDR2 is SMNVEV (reference sequence). J gave up 3 bases and V 0 bases, and 4 bases lay outside the gene matches. CDR3 size: 15 residues. The CDR3: CASSLSWTGNYEQYF. The DNA for the CDR3 is TGTGCCAGCAGTTTATCCTGGACAGGGAACTACGAGCAGTACTTC.

This clonotype was counted between two and nine times. The chain is built from TRBV27 and TRBJ1-1; D may be TRBD1 (6 bases). The CDR3 contains 14 residues. Deletions cut 8 bases from V and 1 base from J, with 14 bases between. Germline V gene lookup returns CDR1 MNHEY and CDR2 SMNVEV (reference sequence). CDR3 DNA: TGTGCCAGCCGTGTTACAGGGCCGAACACTGAAGCTTTCTTT. Its translation: CASRVTGPNTEAFF.

This clonotype was counted at least ten times. V and J are TRBV7-9 and TRBJ2-3, with TRBD1 as a possible D gene (5 bases). CDR1 and CDR2 (germline): SEHNR, FQNEAQ (reference sequence). The length of the CDR3 is 15 residues. V was trimmed by 5 bases and J by 2 bases, leaving 14 bases between them. The chain's CDR3 is CASSVKQGSTDTQYF. CDR3 nucleotide sequence: TGTGCCAGCAGCGTGAAGCAGGGCTCCACAGATACGCAGTATTTT.

The gene calls are TRBV5-1 and TRBJ2-6; TRBD1 or TRBD2 may be the D gene (7 bases each). The CDR3 has 15 residues. Germline V lookup: CDR1 SGHRS, CDR2 YFSETQ. V lost 4 bases and J 7 bases, leaving 15 bases between the germline ends. Here the CDR3 reads CASSPGGQAANVLTF. CDR3 bases: TGCGCCAGCAGCCCGGGAGGACAGGCCGCCAACGTCCTGACTTTC.

At least ten counts were recorded for this clonotype. The chain employs TRBV20-1 and TRBJ2-7; TRBD2 matches 10 bases. Germline lookup yields CDR1 DFQATT and CDR2 SNEGSKA (reference sequence). CDR3 length: 13 residues. The V and J ends lost 4 bases and 7 bases, in that order; junction bases with no gene match: 7. The CDR3 region is CSANLAGDIEQYF. DNA of the CDR3: TGCAGTGCTAATCTAGCGGGAGATATAGAGCAGTACTTC.

At least ten counts were recorded for this clonotype. V is TRBV6-5 and J is TRBJ2-1; weak D call: TRBD1 (5 bases). The V and J ends lost 4 bases and 0 bases respectively, with 7 bases between them. CDR1 is MNHEY and CDR2 is SVGAGI in the germline V gene. CDR3 length: 14 residues. The CDR3: CASSSQGSYNEQFF. The CDR3 nucleotides read TGTGCCAGCAGTTCCCAGGGCTCCTACAATGAGCAGTTCTTC.

The genes are TRBV19 and TRBJ2-7; 8 bases agree with TRBD2. Germline values: CDR1 LNHDA, CDR2 SQIVND (reference sequence). The CDR3 has 15 amino acids. V lost 1 base to trimming and J lost 3 bases; unmatched junction nucleotides: 5. CDR3 nucleotide sequence: TGTGCCAGTAGTATAGCCAGCGGGAGTTTCTACGAGCAGTACTTC. Translated, it gives CASSIASGSFYEQYF.

The chain combines TRBV5-1 with TRBJ1-4; the D is unclear. V dropped 5 bases and J dropped 0 bases, with 14 bases sitting between them. The length of the CDR3 is 16 residues. Germline loops: CDR1 SGHRS, CDR2 YFSETQ. CDR3 DNA: TGCGCCAGCAGTGAGTGGCCCATTGCAACTAATGAAAAACTGTTTTTT. As protein: CASSEWPIATNEKLFF.

The rearrangement joins TRBV18 to TRBJ2-3; D possibly corresponds to TRBD2 (5 bases). Trimming took off 3 bases at V and 0 bases at J, with 7 bases between the two ends. The germline V gene encodes CDR1 KGHSH and CDR2 LQKENI. The CDR3 sequence is 14 residues long. The CDR3 reads CASSPEVSTDTQYF. CDR3 in DNA: TGTGCCAGCTCACCGGAGGTTAGCACAGATACGCAGTATTTT.

This clonotype was seen at least ten times. The CDR3 loop reads CSAITPSSYEQYF. The CDR3 DNA sequence: TGCAGTGCCATCACGCCGTCCTCCTACGAGCAGTACTTC. J is TRBJ2-7 and V is TRBV20-1; no reliable D call. From germline, CDR1 is DFQATT and CDR2 SNEGSKA (reference sequence). This CDR3 is 13 amino acids long. Trimming left V 6 bases short and J 0 bases short, with 12 bases between.

The chain recombines TRBV5-1 with TRBJ2-7, with 10 bases matching TRBD1. Losses at the gene ends were 3 bases for V and 5 bases for J; bases not matched to a gene: 5. Germline loops: CDR1 SGHRS, CDR2 YFSETQ. The CDR3 consists of 14 residues. The CDR3: CASSSGQGDNEQYF. CDR3 bases: TGCGCCAGCAGCTCAGGACAGGGGGACAACGAGCAGTACTTC.

This clonotype turned up a few times. The rearrangement joins TRBV28 to TRBJ1-5; TRBD1 might be the D (6 bases). Trimming shortened V by 5 bases and J by 3 bases, and 14 bases separated the two germline ends. The CDR3 contains 15 residues. Germline CDR1 reads MDHEN; CDR2 reads SYDVKM. The CDR3 DNA is TGTGCCAGCAGTCCCATAGGACAGAACAATCAGCCCCAGCATTTT. This sequence encodes CASSPIGQNNQPQHF. The full variable domain, in which reference TRBV28 and TRBJ1-5 provide the parts outside the CDR3, is DVKVTQSSRYLVKRTGEKVFLECVQDMDHENMFWYRQDPGLGLRLIYFSYDVKMKEKGDIPEGYSVSREKKERFSLILESASTNQTSMYLCASSPIGQNNQPQHFGDGTRLSIL.

This clonotype was detected ten times or more. This chain joins TRBV12-3 or TRBV12-4 and TRBJ1-2; D ambiguous. Deletions cut 3 bases from V and 0 bases from J, with 11 bases between. This CDR3 has 15 amino acids. CDR3 sequence: CASSFRVIPNYGYTF. In DNA form, the CDR3 reads TGTGCCAGCAGTTTCCGGGTAATCCCTAACTATGGCTACACCTTC.

This clonotype has only a few counts. J is TRBJ2-7 and V is TRBV5-1, with 8 bases lining up with TRBD1. The germline gives CDR1 SGHRS, CDR2 YFSETQ. J gave up 6 bases and V 0 bases, and 8 bases lay outside the gene matches. The CDR3 is 15 residues long. CDR3 sequence: CASSLAAQGAGEQYF. In nucleotides, the CDR3 is TGCGCCAGCAGCTTGGCGGCGCAGGGGGCCGGCGAGCAGTACTTC. Based on the CDR3 plus reference TRBV5-1 and TRBJ2-7, the full variable domain is KAGVTQTPRYLIKTRGQQVTLSCSPISGHRSVSWYQQTPGQGLQFLFEYFSETQRNKGNFPGRFSGRQFSNSRSEMNVSTLELGDSALYLCASSLAAQGAGEQYFGPGTRLTVT.

This clonotype was found many times. The chain couples TRBV7-9 to TRBJ2-4; weak D call: TRBD1 (6 bases). V lost 1 base and J lost 8, with 12 bases in between. Germline-derived CDR1 and CDR2 are SEHNR and FQNEAQ (reference sequence). The CDR3 contains 14 residues. The CDR3 is CASSLDAGVHIQYF. The CDR3 bases are TGTGCCAGCAGCTTAGATGCAGGGGTGCACATTCAGTACTTC. Using reference TRBV7-9 and TRBJ2-4 for the parts outside the CDR3, the full variable domain is DTGVSQNPRHKITKRGQNVTFRCDPISEHNRLYWYRQTLGQGPEFLTYFQNEAQLEKSRLLSDRFSAERPKGSFSTLEIQRTEQGDSAMYLCASSLDAGVHIQYFGAGTRLSVL.